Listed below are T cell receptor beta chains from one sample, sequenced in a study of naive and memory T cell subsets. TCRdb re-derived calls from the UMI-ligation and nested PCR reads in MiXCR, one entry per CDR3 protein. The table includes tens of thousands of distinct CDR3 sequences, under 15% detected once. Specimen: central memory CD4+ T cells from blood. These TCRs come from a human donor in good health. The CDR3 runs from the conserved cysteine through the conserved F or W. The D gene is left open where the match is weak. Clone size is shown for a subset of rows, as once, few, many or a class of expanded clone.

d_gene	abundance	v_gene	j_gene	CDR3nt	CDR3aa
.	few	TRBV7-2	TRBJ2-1	TGTGCCAGCAGCTTAAACCGCTACAATGAGCAGTTCTTC	CASSLNRYNEQFF
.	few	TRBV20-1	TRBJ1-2	TGCAGTGCTACCCGGAGGGGCTTCGGCTATGGCTACACCTTC	CSATRRGFGYGYTF
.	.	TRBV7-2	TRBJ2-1	TGTGCCAGCAGCTTAAGGGGACAAGGGGAGGATGAGCAGTTCTTC	CASSLRGQGEDEQFF
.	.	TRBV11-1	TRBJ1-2	TGTGCCAGCAGCTTAGCGCCTTGGAGCTCCTATGGCTACACCTTC	CASSLAPWSSYGYTF
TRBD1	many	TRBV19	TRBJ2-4	TGTGCCAGTAGTATCCTTGGACAGGGGGCGCGTAACATTCAGTACTTC	CASSILGQGARNIQYF
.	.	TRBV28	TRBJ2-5	TGTGCCAGCTTAGACATAATGGAGGCCCAGTACTTC	CASLDIMEAQYF
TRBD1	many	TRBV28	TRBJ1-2	TGTGCCAGCAGTATCGCCGGGACAGATGGCTACACCTTC	CASSIAGTDGYTF
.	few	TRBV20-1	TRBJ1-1	TGCAGTGCCTCCGGGGAGCCGAACACTGAAGCTTTCTTT	CSASGEPNTEAFF
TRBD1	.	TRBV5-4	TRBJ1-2	TGTGCCAGCAGCTTGGCACCAAGGGACAGCCAACGGTATGGCTACACCTTC	CASSLAPRDSQRYGYTF
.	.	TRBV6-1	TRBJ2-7	TGTGCCAGCAGTGAAGTAGGTCTACTTCTACCACAGTACTTC	CASSEVGLLLPQYF
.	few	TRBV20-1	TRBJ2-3	TGCAGTGCTATACCGGGACTCTTAAAAGATACGCAGTATTTT	CSAIPGLLKDTQYF
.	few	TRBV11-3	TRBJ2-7	TGTGCCAGCAGCTTAGACTTGGCAGTCCTCTTCTCCTACGAGCAGTACTTC	CASSLDLAVLFSYEQYF
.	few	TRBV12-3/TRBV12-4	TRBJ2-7	TGTGCCAGCACCCGTGGGGGAAACGAGCAGTACTTC	CASTRGGNEQYF
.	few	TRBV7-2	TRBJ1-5	TGTGCCAGCAGCTCCAGGGTGGGGAGCAATCAGCCCCAGCATTTT	CASSSRVGSNQPQHF
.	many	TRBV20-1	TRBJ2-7	TGCAGTGCTTATACGGAATTTTCCTCCGAGCAGTACTTC	CSAYTEFSSEQYF
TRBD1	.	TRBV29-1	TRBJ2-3	TGCAGCGTTGCCCGACAGGGATCAGATACGCAGTATTTT	CSVARQGSDTQYF
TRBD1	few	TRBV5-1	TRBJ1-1	TGCGCCAGCAGCCCGTTTACAGGGGCCTGGACTGAAGCTTTCTTT	CASSPFTGAWTEAFF
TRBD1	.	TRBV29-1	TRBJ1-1	TGCAGCGTTGAAAGGGGGACAGGGGGGAACACTGAAGCTTTCTTT	CSVERGTGGNTEAFF
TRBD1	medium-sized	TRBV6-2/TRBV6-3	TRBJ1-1	TGTGCCAGCAGTCCATGGACAGGGAACACTGAAGCTTTCTTT	CASSPWTGNTEAFF
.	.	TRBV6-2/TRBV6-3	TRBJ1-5	TGTGCCAGCAGCCGGGACGGTGTATCGCCCCAGCATTTT	CASSRDGVSPQHF
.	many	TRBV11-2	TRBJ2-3	TGTGCCAGCAGCTTAGTTTCAGTCGAGTCAGCGCAGTATTTT	CASSLVSVESAQYF
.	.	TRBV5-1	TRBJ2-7	TGCGCCAGCAGCTTGGAACAGATCGAGTACTTC	CASSLEQIEYF
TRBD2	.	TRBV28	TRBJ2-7	TGTGCCAGCGTATCTCTAGCGGGAGCCTACGAGCAGTACTTC	CASVSLAGAYEQYF
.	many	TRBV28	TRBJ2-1	TGTGCCAGCAGTTTATCCCAATACAATGAGCAGTTCTTC	CASSLSQYNEQFF
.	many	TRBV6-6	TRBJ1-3	TGTGCCAGCAGTTCCCCGGACGGATACTCTGGAAACACCATATATTTT	CASSSPDGYSGNTIYF
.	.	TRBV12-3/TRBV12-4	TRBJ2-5	TGTGCCAGTTCCCGATTGGGGGGCCAAGAGACCCAGTACTTC	CASSRLGGQETQYF